This T cell receptor (beta chain) was captured in a study of cytomegalovirus exposure and HLA in healthy donors. Study-wide points: Accounts indicate the classifier identified cytomegalovirus status with strong specificity and sensitivity. No immune exposure information besides CMV serostatus was available. In vitro data verified a few CMV-associated chains as specific for CMV antigens.

Vbeta (60) and Jbeta (13) primers were used in the PCR. Sequencing was performed with immunoSEQ multiplex PCR; in TCRdb, only in-frame clones are kept and a portion is missing. The repertoire holds fewer than 200,000 clones, roughly 70% seen once, with approximately 1.5% in the top ten. Comments on this clone: What it binds is unknown.

The germline CDR1 and CDR2 sequences are MNHEY and SMNVEV (reference sequence). V was clipped by 5 bases and J by 5 bases, with 15 bases between them. The CDR3 extends over 15 amino acids. The receptor was derived from a girl aged 10-17 years in good health and CMV-seronegative. The sequenced sample was PBMCs. The gene calls are TRBV27 and TRBJ1-4; D not resolved. CDR3 bases: TGTGCCAGCAGTACGGGAGTGAGGCTGAATGAAAAACTGTTTTTT. Protein sequence: CASSTGVRLNEKLFF.